The clone carrying this T cell receptor (beta chain) has only a few counts. Antigen unknown. V lost 4 bases to trimming and J lost 6 bases; unmatched junction nucleotides: 3. The CDR3 contains 12 residues. Per germline, CDR1 SGHDT and CDR2 YYEEEE. The data were obtained in a study of CD8+ T cells in alopecia areata. Findings and limits, study-wide: Between patients, shared TCR sequences were less clear than in mice. This was possibly due in part to HLA diversity in the patient population. There were also resident alphabeta T cells of normal skin sequenced in scalp samples.

RNA extraction was followed by reverse transcription into cDNA, which acted as the sequencing template. This table comes from immunoSEQ multiplex PCR, and its TCRdb copy is limited to in-frame clones, with some not included. Of about 180,000 clones listed, about 66% were seen once; the top ten hold roughly 11%. Sample: CD8+ T cells sorted from blood, taken at week 0. This chain links TRBV5-6 with TRBJ1-1, with 7 bases identical to TRBD1. The receptor's source is a human donor with alopecia areata. The chain's CDR3 is CASSPGTAEAFF. The CDR3, as DNA: TGTGCCAGCAGCCCAGGGACAGCTGAAGCTTTCTTT.